This entry lists 26 T cell receptor beta chains sequenced from one sample in a study of CXCR3-negative and CXCR3-positive naive CD8 T cells (dated by TCRdb to about 2019). Data came from a NextSeq 550. The Human TCR Profiling Kit (MiLaboratory) was used to make UMI-labeled 5' RACE TRB cDNA libraries. After the reads were reprocessed by TCRdb, one entry was made per CDR3 protein sequence, with no DNA. For this sample, the table gives around 48,000 distinct CDR3 sequences. The ten largest clones take up approximately 16% of the sample. Specimen: memory CD8+ T cells from blood. Explained via the paper, the cell subset or site label denotes: conventional CD8+ memory T cells (TMEM), sorted as controls. The receptor source for this set is a human donor in good health. Some clones in this sample may be carry-over from other donors' samples.

The CDR3 region is CASSFRQASYEQYF. The genes are TRBV7-6 and TRBJ2-7; the TCRdb D gene call, TRBD1, has no DNA to confirm it. This CDR3 has 14 residues. Germline V CDR1 and CDR2: SGHVS, FNYEAQ.

The V gene is TRBV20-1, the J gene TRBJ2-1. The CDR3 has 14 amino acids. Germline V gene data show CDR1 as DFQATT and CDR2 as SNEGSKA (reference sequence). This CDR3 reads CSAKLGGSYNEQFF.

The rearrangement uses TRBV28 and TRBJ2-7; TCRdb outputs TRBD1, but without DNA this stays unchecked. Germline V gives CDR1 MDHEN, CDR2 SYDVKM. The CDR3 has 15 residues. This CDR3 is CASSSTGAKGYEQYF.

The gene calls are TRBV7-2 and TRBJ2-7; the TRBD2 assignment by TCRdb is unverifiable without DNA. The V gene's germline CDR1 is SGHTA and CDR2 FQGNSA. The CDR3 spans 14 residues. CDR3 residues: CASSDSLLRNEQYF.

This chain links TRBV7-3 with TRBJ2-5; with no DNA, the TCRdb D assignment of TRBD1 cannot be verified. The CDR3 totals 18 residues. From germline, CDR1 is SGHTA and CDR2 FQGTGA. The CDR3 here is CASSLYGRSAGRSETQYF.

The gene calls are TRBV15 and TRBJ1-2; the TCRdb call, TRBD1, lacks DNA for checking. Germline V gene data show CDR1 as LNHNV and CDR2 as YYDKDF (reference sequence). The CDR3 has 16 residues. CDR3 sequence: CATSRDWDDTFYGYTF.

The rearrangement links TRBV28 to TRBJ1-5. This CDR3 has 12 amino acids. The germline V gene encodes CDR1 MDHEN and CDR2 SYDVKM. CDR3 in amino acids: CASSFGNQPQHF.

J is TRBJ2-5 and V is TRBV9; lacking DNA, the TRBD2 call made by TCRdb goes unchecked. The CDR3 consists of 15 residues. The germline V gene encodes CDR1 SGDLS and CDR2 YYNGEE. CDR3 loop: CASSAGGGAWETQYF. Full variable domain (missing parts from reference TRBV9 and TRBJ2-5): DSGVTQTPKHLITATGQRVTLRCSPRSGDLSVYWYQQSLDQGLQFLIQYYNGEERAKGNILERFSAQQFPDLHSELNLSSLELGDSALYFCASSAGGGAWETQYFGPGTRLLVL.

This chain connects TRBV7-9 to TRBJ2-7. The CDR3 is 13 residues long. CDR1 SEHNR and CDR2 FQNEAQ come from the germline V gene (reference sequence). The CDR3 sequence: CASSFGPAYEQYF.

This chain uses TRBV6-6 with TRBJ2-1; TCRdb indicates TRBD2, and absent DNA this call remains unverified. Germline CDR1 reads MNHNY; CDR2 reads SVGAGI (reference sequence). The CDR3 sequence is 19 residues long. The CDR3 reads CASSYSLPGTTTVDNEQFF.

V gene TRBV10-3 combines with J gene TRBJ2-1; TCRdb's D call of TRBD2 is untestable without DNA. Germline lookup yields CDR1 ENHRY and CDR2 SYGVKD. The CDR3 spans 16 residues. This CDR3 reads CAISESIGTSRLEQFF.

The rearrangement links TRBV9 to TRBJ2-3; with no DNA, the TCRdb D assignment of TRBD2 cannot be verified. The CDR3 has 18 residues. Germline loops: CDR1 SGDLS, CDR2 YYNGEE. This CDR3 is CASSVGSASSGGADTQYF.

The chain links TRBV19 to TRBJ1-1. Germline loops: CDR1 LNHDA, CDR2 SQIVND (reference sequence). CDR3 length equals 12 residues. The CDR3 reads CASSHPNTEAFF.

The chain has TRBV7-9 and TRBJ2-7. The germline V gene encodes CDR1 SEHNR and CDR2 FQNEAQ (reference sequence). This CDR3 is built from 14 residues. Here the CDR3 reads CASSYLTSSYEQYF.

This chain links TRBV4-1 with TRBJ2-5; TCRdb's assignment of TRBD2 cannot be checked, as there is no DNA. CDR3 size: 18 residues. Germline loops: CDR1 MGHRA, CDR2 YSYEKL. This CDR3 is CASSHQPAGGLPQETQYF.

The chain links TRBV6-2 or TRBV6-3 to TRBJ1-1; the D call of TRBD1 rests on TCRdb alone, since no DNA is present to check it. CDR1 and CDR2 from the germline V gene are MNHEY and SVGEGT. This CDR3 comprises 16 residues. CDR3: CASSYYIGGAGTEAFF.

The rearrangement uses TRBV29-1 and TRBJ2-3; TCRdb outputs TRBD2, but without DNA this stays unchecked. The V gene's germline CDR1 is SQVTM and CDR2 ANQGSEA. The CDR3 totals 16 residues. The CDR3 here is CSVVGTIGYSTDTQYF.

V is TRBV29-1 and J is TRBJ1-1. CDR3 size: 12 residues. Germline CDR1 SQVTM, CDR2 ANQGSEA. This CDR3 is CSVDEGDTEAFF.

This chain links TRBV15 with TRBJ1-1; TCRdb selects TRBD1, and the lack of DNA leaves this call unchecked. CDR3 length equals 15 residues. CDR1 and CDR2 from the germline V gene are LNHNV and YYDKDF (reference sequence). The CDR3 sequence is CATSRDRTGGTEAFF.

This clonotype ranks as medium-sized (0.01 to 0.1%) in terms of frequency. The J gene is TRBJ2-7, the V gene TRBV6-2 or TRBV6-3; TCRdb returns TRBD1, unconfirmable since there is no DNA. Looked up from germline, CDR1 is MNHEY and CDR2 is SVGEGT. The CDR3 extends over 13 amino acids. CDR3 loop: CASTSTGFYEQYF.

The V and J genes are TRBV5-5 and TRBJ2-7; TCRdb lists TRBD2, though no DNA is available to test this call. The CDR3 contains 14 residues. CDR1 is SGHKS and CDR2 is YYEKEE in the germline V gene (reference sequence). CDR3: CASAEREFPYEQYF.

V is TRBV28 and J is TRBJ2-1; TCRdb calls TRBD2, which cannot be checked without DNA. The germline V gene has CDR1 MDHEN and CDR2 SYDVKM. CDR3 length: 15 residues. The CDR3 sequence: CASSWGLANHNEQFF.

The chain links TRBV7-6 to TRBJ2-1; TCRdb selects TRBD1, and the lack of DNA leaves this call unchecked. Looked up from germline, CDR1 is SGHVS and CDR2 is FNYEAQ. This CDR3 spans 16 amino acids. The CDR3 sequence: CASSDSERESRNEQFF.

This chain uses TRBV29-1 with TRBJ2-1; TCRdb's D gene call, TRBD2, goes unchecked for lack of DNA. This CDR3 is built from 14 residues. Germline V gene sequence: CDR1 SQVTM, CDR2 ANQGSEA. This chain's CDR3 is CSVSLARTVNEQFF.

This chain connects TRBV6-2 or TRBV6-3 to TRBJ2-7; TCRdb reports TRBD2, a call that lacks DNA to check it against. Germline V gives CDR1 MNHEY, CDR2 SVGEGT. This CDR3 comprises 15 residues. The CDR3: CASSALRWGSYEQYF.

The CDR3 sequence: CSARDGRGRNYGYTF. The chain carries TRBV20-1 and TRBJ1-2; lacking DNA, the TRBD1 call made by TCRdb goes unchecked. The germline V gene has CDR1 DFQATT and CDR2 SNEGSKA (reference sequence). The CDR3 sequence is 15 residues long.